This T cell receptor (beta chain) was obtained from a study of cytomegalovirus exposure and HLA in healthy donors. It was with 60 Vbeta and 13 Jbeta primers that the PCR ran. Sequencing was performed with immunoSEQ multiplex PCR; in TCRdb, only in-frame clones are kept and a portion is missing. Among around 170,000 clones listed, approximately 71% were seen once. Per the germline V gene, CDR1 is MNHEY and CDR2 is SVGAGI. Trimming stripped 5 bases from V and 4 bases from J, with 9 bases between. The CDR3 consists of 12 residues. The source is a girl aged 5-17 years in good health and CMV-seronegative. Sequenced: PBMCs. The chain uses TRBV6-5 and TRBJ2-7; unclear D gene. CDR3 sequence: CASSINGYEQYF. The CDR3 bases are TGTGCCAGCAGTATCAACGGGTACGAGCAGTACTTC.